This entry describes one T cell receptor beta chain. What it binds is not known. The table came from immunoSEQ multiplex PCR; TCRdb's copy has only in-frame clones and leaves some out. This repertoire shows about 82,000 clones, more than 85% found once; its top ten account for 0.65% to 0.7%. The donors were part of the validation cohort, which consisted of under 150 subjects and was separate from the first cohort of under 750 subjects. This sample is part of a study of cytomegalovirus exposure and HLA in healthy donors. Study-level results: In vitro work confirmed that three CMV-associated chains recognize CMV antigens. A later analysis found first-cohort TCR clusters tended to co-occur in the 100 to 150 validation repertoires. Cytomegalovirus-associated status was assigned to approximately 160 TCR beta chains.

V gave up 6 bases and J gave up 4 bases; unmatched junction bases: 8. The germline V gene encodes CDR1 SNHLY and CDR2 FYNNEI. The CDR3 contains 14 residues. Sequencing used PBMCs. The gene calls are TRBV2 and TRBJ1-1; TRBD1 agrees at 7 bases. The clonotype originates from a young man in good health and CMV-seronegative. The CDR3 bases are TGTGCCAGCAGCACACAGGGGAGTATCACTGAAGCTTTCTTT. This gives the protein CASSTQGSITEAFF.